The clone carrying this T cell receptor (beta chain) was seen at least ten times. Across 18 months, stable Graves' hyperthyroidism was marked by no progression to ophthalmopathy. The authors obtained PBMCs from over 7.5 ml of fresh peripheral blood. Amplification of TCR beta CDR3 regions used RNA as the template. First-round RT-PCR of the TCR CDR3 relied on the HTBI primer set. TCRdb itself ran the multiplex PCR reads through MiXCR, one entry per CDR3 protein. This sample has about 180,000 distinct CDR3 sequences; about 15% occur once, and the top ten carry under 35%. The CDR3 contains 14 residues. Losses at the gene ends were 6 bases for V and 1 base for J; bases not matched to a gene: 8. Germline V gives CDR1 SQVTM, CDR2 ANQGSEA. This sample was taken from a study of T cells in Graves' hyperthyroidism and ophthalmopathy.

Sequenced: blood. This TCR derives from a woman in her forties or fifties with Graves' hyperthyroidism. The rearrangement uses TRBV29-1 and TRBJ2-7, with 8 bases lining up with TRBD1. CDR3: CSVNGQGSSYEQYF. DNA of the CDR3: TGCAGCGTCAATGGACAGGGCTCGTCCTACGAGCAGTACTTC.